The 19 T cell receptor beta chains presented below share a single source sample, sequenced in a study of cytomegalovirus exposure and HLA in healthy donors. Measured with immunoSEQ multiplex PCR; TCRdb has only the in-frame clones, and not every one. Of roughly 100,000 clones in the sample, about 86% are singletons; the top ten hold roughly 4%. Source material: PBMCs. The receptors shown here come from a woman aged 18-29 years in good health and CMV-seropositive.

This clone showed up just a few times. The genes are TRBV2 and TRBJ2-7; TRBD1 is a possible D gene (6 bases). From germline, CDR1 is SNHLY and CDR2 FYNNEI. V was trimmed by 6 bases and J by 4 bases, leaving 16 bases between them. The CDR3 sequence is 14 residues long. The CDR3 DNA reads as TGTGCCAGCAGGCTATGGACAGAGCGATACGAGCAGTACTTC. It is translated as CASRLWTERYEQYF.

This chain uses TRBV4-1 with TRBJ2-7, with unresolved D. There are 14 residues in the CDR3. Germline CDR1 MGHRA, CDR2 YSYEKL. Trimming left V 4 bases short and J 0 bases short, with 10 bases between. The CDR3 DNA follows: TGCGCCAGCAGCCCCGTTTCGAGCTCCTACGAGCAGTACTTC. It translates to CASSPVSSSYEQYF.

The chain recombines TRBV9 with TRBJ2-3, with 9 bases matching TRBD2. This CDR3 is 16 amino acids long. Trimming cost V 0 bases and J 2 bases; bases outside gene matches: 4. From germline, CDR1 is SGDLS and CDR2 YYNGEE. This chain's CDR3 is CASSVGRGGSTDTQYF. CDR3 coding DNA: TGTGCCAGCAGCGTAGGGCGGGGGGGATCCACAGATACGCAGTATTTT.

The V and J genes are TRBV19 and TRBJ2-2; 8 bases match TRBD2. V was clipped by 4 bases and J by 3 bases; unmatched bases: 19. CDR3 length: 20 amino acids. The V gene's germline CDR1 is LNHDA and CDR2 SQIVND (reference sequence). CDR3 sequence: CASSTRGGGSWNMDTGELFF. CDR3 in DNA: TGTGCCAGTAGTACCCGGGGGGGCGGGAGCTGGAACATGGACACCGGGGAGCTGTTTTTT. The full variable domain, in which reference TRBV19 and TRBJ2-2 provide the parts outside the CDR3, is DGGITQSPKYLFRKEGQNVTLSCEQNLNHDAMYWYRQDPGQGLRLIYYSQIVNDFQKGDIAEGYSVSREKKESFPLTVTSAQKNPTAFYLCASSTRGGGSWNMDTGELFFGEGSRLTVL.

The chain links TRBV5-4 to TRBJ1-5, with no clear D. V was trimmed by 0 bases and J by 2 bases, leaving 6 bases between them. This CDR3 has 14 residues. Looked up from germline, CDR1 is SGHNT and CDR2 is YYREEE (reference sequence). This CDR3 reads CASSLAGGNQPQHF. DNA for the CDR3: TGTGCCAGCAGCTTGGCCGGAGGCAATCAGCCCCAGCATTTT.

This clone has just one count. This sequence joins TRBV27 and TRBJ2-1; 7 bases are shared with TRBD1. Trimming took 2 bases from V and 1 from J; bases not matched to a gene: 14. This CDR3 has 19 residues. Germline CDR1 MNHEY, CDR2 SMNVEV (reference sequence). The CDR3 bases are TGTGCCAGCAGTTTAGGGCAGGGGGTTTTAGAAGGGTCCTACAATGAGCAGTTCTTC. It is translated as CASSLGQGVLEGSYNEQFF.

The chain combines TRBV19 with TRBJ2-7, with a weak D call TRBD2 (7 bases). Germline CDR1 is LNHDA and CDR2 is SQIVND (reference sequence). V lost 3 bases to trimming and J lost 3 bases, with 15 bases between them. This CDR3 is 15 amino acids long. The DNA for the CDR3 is TGTGCCAGTAGTATTTACCGGGGGGCAAACTACGAGCAGTACTTC. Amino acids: CASSIYRGANYEQYF. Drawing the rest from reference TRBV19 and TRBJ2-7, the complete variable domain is DGGITQSPKYLFRKEGQNVTLSCEQNLNHDAMYWYRQDPGQGLRLIYYSQIVNDFQKGDIAEGYSVSREKKESFPLTVTSAQKNPTAFYLCASSIYRGANYEQYFGPGTRLTVT.

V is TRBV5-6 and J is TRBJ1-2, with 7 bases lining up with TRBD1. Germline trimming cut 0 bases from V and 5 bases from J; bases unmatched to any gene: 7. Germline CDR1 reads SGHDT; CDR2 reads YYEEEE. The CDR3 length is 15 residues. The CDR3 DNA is TGTGCCAGCAGCTTGGAAGGGGGCGCAGGATATGGCTACACCTTC. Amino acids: CASSLEGGAGYGYTF.

CDR3 amino acids: CASSSRDRVGYTF. CDR3 coding DNA: TGTGCCAGCAGCTCCCGGGACAGGGTTGGCTACACCTTC. The chain is built from TRBV5-6 and TRBJ1-2; 9 positions agree with TRBD1. The CDR3 has 13 amino acids. J was trimmed by 7 bases and V by 3 bases; bases with no gene match: 4. Germline V gene sequence: CDR1 SGHDT, CDR2 YYEEEE.

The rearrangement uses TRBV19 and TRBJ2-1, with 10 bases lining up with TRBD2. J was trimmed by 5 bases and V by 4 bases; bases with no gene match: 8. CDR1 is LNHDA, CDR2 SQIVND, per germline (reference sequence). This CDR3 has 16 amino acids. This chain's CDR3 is CASSSLAGARHNEQFF. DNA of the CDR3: TGTGCCAGTAGTAGCCTAGCGGGAGCTAGGCACAATGAGCAGTTCTTC.

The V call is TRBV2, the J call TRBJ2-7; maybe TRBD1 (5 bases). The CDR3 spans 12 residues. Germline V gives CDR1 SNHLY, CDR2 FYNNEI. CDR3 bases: TGTGTCCTCGGGCGACAGTCCTACGAGCAGTACTTC. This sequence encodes CVLGRQSYEQYF.

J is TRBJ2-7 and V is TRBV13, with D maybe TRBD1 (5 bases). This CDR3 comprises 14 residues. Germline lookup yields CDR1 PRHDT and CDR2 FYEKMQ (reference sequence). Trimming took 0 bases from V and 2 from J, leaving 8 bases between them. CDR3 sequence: CASSLGTEAYEQYF. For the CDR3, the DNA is TGTGCCAGCAGCTTAGGGACAGAGGCCTACGAGCAGTACTTC.

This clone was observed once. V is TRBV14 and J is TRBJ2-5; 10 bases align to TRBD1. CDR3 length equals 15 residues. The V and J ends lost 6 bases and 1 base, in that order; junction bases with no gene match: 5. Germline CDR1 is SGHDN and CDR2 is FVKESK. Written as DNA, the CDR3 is TGTGCCAGCAGGCGGACAGGGGGGCCCCAAGAGACCCAGTACTTC. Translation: CASRRTGGPQETQYF.

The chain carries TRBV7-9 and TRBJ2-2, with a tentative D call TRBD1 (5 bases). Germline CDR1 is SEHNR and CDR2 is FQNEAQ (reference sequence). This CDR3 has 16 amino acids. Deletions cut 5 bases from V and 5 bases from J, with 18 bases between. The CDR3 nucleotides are TGTGCCAGCAGCATTTGGGGCTTAGCTGGTACCGGGGAGCTGTTTTTT. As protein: CASSIWGLAGTGELFF.

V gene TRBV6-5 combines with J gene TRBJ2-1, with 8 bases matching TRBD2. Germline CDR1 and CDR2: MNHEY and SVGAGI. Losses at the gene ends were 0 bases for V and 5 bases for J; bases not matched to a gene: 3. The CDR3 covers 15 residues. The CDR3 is CASSYSASGHNEQFF. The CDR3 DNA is TGTGCCAGCAGTTACTCGGCTAGCGGGCACAATGAGCAGTTCTTC.

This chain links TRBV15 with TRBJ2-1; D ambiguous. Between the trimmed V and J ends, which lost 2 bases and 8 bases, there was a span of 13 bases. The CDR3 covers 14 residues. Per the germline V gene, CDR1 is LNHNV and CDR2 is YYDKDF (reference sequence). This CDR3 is CATSRRHPQYEQFF. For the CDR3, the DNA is TGTGCCACCAGCAGAAGACATCCCCAGTATGAGCAGTTCTTC.

Written as DNA, the CDR3 is TGTGCCACCCAAAACCGGGACAGGGGGGACTATGGCTACACCTTC. It yields the protein CATQNRDRGDYGYTF. The chain employs TRBV15 and TRBJ1-2, with TRBD1 identical over 11 bases. Per germline, CDR1 LNHNV and CDR2 YYDKDF (reference sequence). V was clipped by 8 bases and J by 3 bases; unmatched bases: 8. This CDR3 is built from 15 residues.

The CDR3 DNA is TGTGCCAGCACTGGACTAGCGACAGATACGCAGTATTTT. It translates to CASTGLATDTQYF. V usage is TRBV2 and J usage is TRBJ2-3; 9 bases are shared with TRBD2. The CDR3 covers 13 residues. Losses at the gene ends were 7 bases for V and 3 bases for J; bases not matched to a gene: 2. Per the germline V gene, CDR1 is SNHLY and CDR2 is FYNNEI. The whole variable domain, filled in from reference TRBV2 and TRBJ2-3, reads EPEVTQTPSHQVTQMGQEVILRCVPISNHLYFYWYRQILGQKVEFLVSFYNNEISEKSEIFDDQFSVERPDGSNFTLKIRSTKLEDSAMYFCASTGLATDTQYFGPGTRLTVL.

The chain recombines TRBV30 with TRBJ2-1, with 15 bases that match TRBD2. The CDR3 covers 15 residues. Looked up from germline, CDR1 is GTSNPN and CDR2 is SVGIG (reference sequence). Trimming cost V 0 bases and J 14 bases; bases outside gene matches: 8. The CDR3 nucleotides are TGTGCCTGGAGTGTTCCCGGACTAGCGGGAGGGCCGAAGTTCTTC. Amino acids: CAWSVPGLAGGPKFF.